This record concerns one T cell receptor beta chain sequence. Its antigen is unknown. These donors, healthy bone marrow donors, were studied. This sample stems from a study of cytomegalovirus exposure and HLA in healthy donors. Looking at the study overall: Earlier work reported about 110 million unique TCR beta sequences from about 200 million T cells.

The PCR contained 60 Vbeta and 13 Jbeta primers. Profiled with immunoSEQ multiplex PCR; TCRdb holds only in-frame clones, not every one. Here the sample table reports approximately 210,000 clones. Germline assignment: CDR1 WNHNN and CDR2 SYGVQD (reference sequence). This CDR3 has 12 amino acids. Trimming took off 3 bases at V and 5 bases at J, with 8 bases between the two ends. The study's findings and limits: In a later analysis, donors in an Asian-associated ancestry cluster reportedly had fewer N-insertions in productive TCRs than the cohort mean. In a later analysis, at a false discovery rate of 0.05, about 17,000 TCR beta sequences matched HLA alleles.

The source of this sequence is a woman younger than 45 in good health and CMV-seropositive. This chain connects TRBV10-1 to TRBJ2-7; D gene unclear. The source material was PBMCs. This CDR3 reads CASSDGLDEQYF. The CDR3 bases are TGCGCCAGCAGTGATGGGCTGGACGAGCAGTACTTC.